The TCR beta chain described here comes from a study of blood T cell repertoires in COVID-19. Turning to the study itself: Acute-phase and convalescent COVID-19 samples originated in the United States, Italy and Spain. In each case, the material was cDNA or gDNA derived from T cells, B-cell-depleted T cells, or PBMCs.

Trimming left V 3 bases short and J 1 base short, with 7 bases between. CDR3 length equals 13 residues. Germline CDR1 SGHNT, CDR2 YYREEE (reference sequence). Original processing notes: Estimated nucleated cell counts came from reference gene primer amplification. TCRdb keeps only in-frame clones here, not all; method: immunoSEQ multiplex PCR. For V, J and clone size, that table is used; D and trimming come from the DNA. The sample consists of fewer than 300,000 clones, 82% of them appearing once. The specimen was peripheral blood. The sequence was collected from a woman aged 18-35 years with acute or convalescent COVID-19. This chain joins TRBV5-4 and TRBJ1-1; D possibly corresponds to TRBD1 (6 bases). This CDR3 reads CASSSGQNTEAFF. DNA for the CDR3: TGTGCCAGCAGCTCGGGACAGAACACTGAAGCTTTCTTT. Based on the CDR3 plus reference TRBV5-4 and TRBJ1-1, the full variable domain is ETGVTQSPTHLIKTRGQQVTLRCSSQSGHNTVSWYQQALGQGPQFIFQYYREEENGRGNFPPRFSGLQFPNYSSELNVNALELDDSALYLCASSSGQNTEAFFGQGTRLTVV.